Each of the 22 T cell receptor beta chains below was sequenced from the same sample in a study of CD8 T cells in Susac syndrome. An amount of RNA that ranged from roughly 0.45 to 1 ug was reverse transcribed with random hexamers. TCRdb re-analysed the immunoSEQ multiplex PCR reads in MiXCR, keeping a single row per CDR3 protein. This table holds 200,000 to 250,000 distinct CDR3 sequences, 85% to 95% found once. The sample was CD4+ T cells from PBMCs. These receptors were obtained from a human donor with Susac syndrome.

This chain uses TRBV30 with TRBJ2-7, with 8 bases fitting TRBD1. Germline V gene data show CDR1 as GTSNPN and CDR2 as SVGIG (reference sequence). This CDR3 comprises 12 residues. J was trimmed by 6 bases and V by 3 bases; bases with no gene match: 4. Here the CDR3 reads CAWSRTGSEQYF. CDR3 bases: TGTGCCTGGAGCCGGACAGGGAGCGAGCAGTACTTC.

The rearrangement links TRBV29-1 to TRBJ1-2; no reliable D call. Looked up from germline, CDR1 is SQVTM and CDR2 is ANQGSEA. There are 15 residues in the CDR3. Trimming took 3 bases from V and 0 from J, leaving 14 bases between them. The chain's CDR3 is CSVDQRTTSNYGYTF. The CDR3, as DNA: TGCAGCGTTGACCAAAGGACCACCTCTAACTATGGCTACACCTTC.

This rearrangement joins TRBV20-1 to TRBJ2-2, with D unclear. CDR1 DFQATT and CDR2 SNEGSKA come from the germline V gene (reference sequence). There are 13 residues in the CDR3. V lost 2 bases, J lost 4 bases, and 8 bases lay in between. CDR3 protein: CSARYLITGELFF. DNA for the CDR3: TGCAGTGCTAGATATCTGATCACCGGGGAGCTGTTTTTT.

The rearrangement uses TRBV2 and TRBJ2-3; 10 bases fit TRBD2. CDR3 length equals 14 residues. The junction had 6 bases not matched to a gene; V was cut back by 8 bases and J by 4 bases. The germline CDR1 and CDR2 sequences are SNHLY and FYNNEI. This CDR3 is CASAASGGADTQYF. The DNA for the CDR3 is TGTGCCAGCGCGGCGAGCGGGGGGGCAGATACGCAGTATTTT.

This clonotype was detected once. This rearrangement joins TRBV5-4 to TRBJ1-1; D unresolved. Germline assignment: CDR1 SGHNT and CDR2 YYREEE (reference sequence). Trimming left V 6 bases short and J 2 bases short, with 17 bases between. The CDR3 sequence is 15 residues long. The CDR3 nucleotides read TGTGCCAGCACCCTGGCCGGAGTGATAAACACTGAAGCTTTCTTT. Amino acid sequence: CASTLAGVINTEAFF. Full variable domain (rest looked up from reference TRBV5-4 and TRBJ1-1): ETGVTQSPTHLIKTRGQQVTLRCSSQSGHNTVSWYQQALGQGPQFIFQYYREEENGRGNFPPRFSGLQFPNYSSELNVNALELDDSALYLCASTLAGVINTEAFFGQGTRLTVV.

The rearrangement links TRBV6-5 to TRBJ1-1; D might be TRBD1 (5 bases). Trimming left V 4 bases short and J 2 bases short, with 11 bases between. The CDR3 is 14 residues long. CDR1 and CDR2 from the germline V gene are MNHEY and SVGAGI. The CDR3 region has the DNA TGTGCCAGCAGTTTGACGGGGCCAAACACTGAAGCTTTCTTT. Amino acids: CASSLTGPNTEAFF.

The sample holds one count of this clonotype. The chain has TRBV24-1 and TRBJ1-2; unclear D gene. Germline CDR1 is KGHDR and CDR2 is SFDVKD. Trimming left V 3 bases short and J 4 bases short, with 20 bases between. The CDR3 is 17 amino acids. As DNA, the CDR3 is TGTGCCACCAGTGATCCCCGCGATGGCAGGCTGAGCTATGGCTACACCTTC. As protein: CATSDPRDGRLSYGYTF.

This chain joins TRBV12-3 or TRBV12-4 and TRBJ1-1; TRBD1 matches at 8 bases. V lost 3 bases to trimming and J lost 4 bases; unmatched junction nucleotides: 13. The CDR3 is made up of 17 amino acids. The CDR3 sequence: CASSFRDRGNWGTEAFF. CDR3 DNA: TGTGCCAGCAGTTTCAGAGACAGGGGAAATTGGGGCACTGAAGCTTTCTTT.

This chain links TRBV20-1 with TRBJ2-7; no clear D. CDR3 length equals 13 residues. Trimming took 1 base from V and 0 from J, leaving 7 bases between them. The germline V gene has CDR1 DFQATT and CDR2 SNEGSKA (reference sequence). The CDR3 DNA sequence: TGCAGTGCTAGAGCTTGGGACTCCTACGAGCAGTACTTC. This codes for CSARAWDSYEQYF.

The rearrangement uses TRBV6-5 and TRBJ1-2; the D is unclear. The V and J ends lost 0 bases and 3 bases respectively, with 14 bases between them. Germline V gives CDR1 MNHEY, CDR2 SVGAGI. The CDR3 consists of 16 residues. CDR3 sequence reads: CASSYSKAGMDYGYTF. The CDR3 coding sequence is TGTGCCAGCAGTTACTCGAAGGCAGGCATGGACTATGGCTACACCTTC.

This chain links TRBV20-1 with TRBJ1-5, with D unclear. Germline CDR1 and CDR2: DFQATT and SNEGSKA (reference sequence). V was pared by 3 bases and J by 8 bases, with 17 bases between. The CDR3 runs 14 residues. CDR3 bases: TGCAGTGCTAGTGAGGGCCCCGTAAGAGAGCCCCAGCATTTT. This codes for CSASEGPVREPQHF.

V and J are TRBV7-2 and TRBJ2-4; tentative D call: TRBD1 (5 bases). Germline CDR1 reads SGHTA; CDR2 reads FQGNSA. The CDR3 loop spans 14 amino acids. The V end was cut by 5 bases, the J end by 5 bases, with 13 bases between. The CDR3 bases are TGTGCCAGCAGCCGTTGGACAACTGAAAACATTCAGTACTTC. Protein sequence: CASSRWTTENIQYF.

J is TRBJ1-5 and V is TRBV12-3 or TRBV12-4; D is uncertain. This CDR3 comprises 14 residues. Trimming left V 0 bases short and J 3 bases short, with 6 bases between. In nucleotides, the CDR3 is TGTGCCAGCAGTTTAGCGGCCATCAATCAGCCCCAGCATTTT. As protein: CASSLAAINQPQHF.

The V call is TRBV29-1, the J call TRBJ2-3, with 7 bases aligning to TRBD1. The CDR3 loop spans 12 amino acids. J lost 4 bases, V lost 7 bases, and 5 bases had no gene match. The germline V gene encodes CDR1 SQVTM and CDR2 ANQGSEA. The CDR3 loop reads CSGRQGPDTQYF. CDR3 DNA sequence: TGCAGCGGGAGACAGGGACCAGATACGCAGTATTTT.

V and J are TRBV7-9 and TRBJ2-7; TRBD1 matches at 7 bases. Trimming took 8 bases from V and 1 from J; bases not matched to a gene: 11. CDR3 length equals 15 residues. Germline CDR1 reads SEHNR; CDR2 reads FQNEAQ (reference sequence). CDR3 bases: TGTGCCAGCCAAATCTGGGGACAGCAATCCTACGAGCAGTACTTC. Translation: CASQIWGQQSYEQYF. The complete variable domain, with remaining parts taken from reference TRBV7-9 and TRBJ2-7, reads DTGVSQNPRHKITKRGQNVTFRCDPISEHNRLYWYRQTLGQGPEFLTYFQNEAQLEKSRLLSDRFSAERPKGSFSTLEIQRTEQGDSAMYLCASQIWGQQSYEQYFGPGTRLTVT.

This sequence joins TRBV6-1 and TRBJ2-3; D unresolved. The CDR3 spans 12 residues. Germline V lookup: CDR1 MNHNS, CDR2 SASEGT. The V and J ends lost 4 bases and 7 bases respectively, with 9 bases between them. The chain's CDR3 is CASSVTRYTQYF. The DNA of the CDR3 is TGTGCCAGCAGTGTGACGCGATATACGCAGTATTTT.

This rearrangement joins TRBV29-1 to TRBJ2-1; tentative D call: TRBD2 (5 bases). Trimming pared 5 bases from V and 12 bases from J, leaving 23 bases between. Germline V gene sequence: CDR1 SQVTM, CDR2 ANQGSEA. The CDR3 covers 14 residues. The CDR3 sequence: CSVQARRNNEWQFF. In nucleotides, the CDR3 is TGCAGCGTTCAAGCCAGGAGGAACAATGAGTGGCAGTTCTTC.

The V and J genes are TRBV5-6 and TRBJ1-1; D remains unclear. V lost 1 base and J 1 base, leaving 14 bases between the germline ends. Germline V gene lookup returns CDR1 SGHDT and CDR2 YYEEEE. The CDR3 is made up of 16 amino acids. The CDR3 sequence is CASSLRLALKNTEAFF. The DNA of the CDR3 is TGTGCCAGCAGCTTGAGACTAGCTTTAAAGAACACTGAAGCTTTCTTT.

The genes are TRBV29-1 and TRBJ1-4, with D tentatively TRBD1 (6 bases). The germline V gene encodes CDR1 SQVTM and CDR2 ANQGSEA. The V and J ends lost 0 bases and 8 bases respectively, with 10 bases between them. The length of the CDR3 is 13 residues. CDR3 amino acids: CSVEEGAGEKLFF. CDR3 nucleotide sequence: TGCAGCGTTGAAGAGGGGGCAGGGGAAAAACTGTTTTTT.

The chain recombines TRBV12-3 or TRBV12-4 with TRBJ1-1; D may be TRBD1 (6 bases). Trimming pared 5 bases from V and 1 base from J, leaving 14 bases between. The CDR3 is 15 amino acids. Here the CDR3 reads CASSRETGWNTEAFF. CDR3 nucleotide sequence: TGTGCCAGCAGTCGCGAGACAGGTTGGAACACTGAAGCTTTCTTT.

The chain joins TRBV20-1 to TRBJ2-1, with D possibly TRBD2 on 5 matching bases. This CDR3 comprises 12 residues. The germline V gene has CDR1 DFQATT and CDR2 SNEGSKA (reference sequence). Trimming removed 7 bases at V and 7 bases at J, with 14 bases between. The CDR3 reads CSGTALKNEQFF. The CDR3, as DNA: TGCAGTGGGACTGCCTTGAAGAATGAGCAGTTCTTC.

This rearrangement joins TRBV5-6 to TRBJ1-2; D possibly corresponds to TRBD1 (5 bases). The CDR3 runs 13 residues. The germline V gene encodes CDR1 SGHDT and CDR2 YYEEEE. V lost 2 bases and J lost 5, with 10 bases in between. The CDR3 DNA follows: TGTGCCAGCAGCTTTAAAGGACATTATGGCTACACCTTC. Translated, it gives CASSFKGHYGYTF.